This is a list of T cell receptor beta chains from one sample in a study of cytomegalovirus exposure and HLA in healthy donors. The assay was immunoSEQ multiplex PCR, and TCRdb's table has in-frame clones only and misses some. The table shows 150,000 to 200,000 clones, with 65% to 80% occurring only once. What was sequenced was PBMCs. The receptors derive from a woman between 40 and 50 years old in good health and CMV-seronegative. Both conserved end residues are part of each CDR3. A D gene is named only where the DNA matches it firmly. Rows give clone size only sometimes, using once, few, many, or a class for an expanded clone.

j_gene: TRBJ2-7; v_gene: TRBV7-2; d_gene: NA; abundance: NA; CDR3aa: CASSLQAVSYEQYF; CDR3nt: TGTGCCAGCAGCTTACAAGCGGTCTCCTACGAGCAGTACTTC
j_gene: TRBJ2-3; v_gene: TRBV5-6; d_gene: NA; abundance: NA; CDR3aa: CASRLGLNPKADTQYF; CDR3nt: TGTGCCAGCAGATTGGGACTCAACCCGAAGGCAGATACGCAGTATTTT
j_gene: TRBJ2-1; v_gene: TRBV27; d_gene: TRBD2; abundance: few; CDR3aa: CASSLGRLAGGVTEQFF; CDR3nt: TGTGCCAGCAGTTTGGGACGACTAGCGGGAGGGGTTACTGAGCAGTTCTTC
j_gene: TRBJ1-2; v_gene: TRBV7-6; d_gene: NA; abundance: NA; CDR3aa: CASSLAGGYGYTF; CDR3nt: TGTGCCAGCAGCTTAGCAGGGGGCTATGGCTACACCTTC
j_gene: TRBJ2-7; v_gene: TRBV6-5; d_gene: TRBD1; abundance: few; CDR3aa: CASTRDRRSYEQYF; CDR3nt: TGTGCCAGCACCCGGGACAGGAGGTCCTACGAGCAGTACTTC
j_gene: TRBJ2-7; v_gene: TRBV9; d_gene: NA; abundance: few; CDR3aa: CASSVADTYEQYF; CDR3nt: TGTGCCAGCAGCGTAGCAGATACCTACGAGCAGTACTTC
j_gene: TRBJ1-4; v_gene: TRBV5-6; d_gene: TRBD1; abundance: NA; CDR3aa: CASSFGTADEKLFF; CDR3nt: TGTGCCAGCAGCTTCGGGACAGCAGATGAAAAACTGTTTTTT
j_gene: TRBJ1-1; v_gene: TRBV5-1; d_gene: NA; abundance: NA; CDR3aa: CASSFQDMNTEAFF; CDR3nt: TGCGCCAGCAGCTTCCAGGATATGAACACTGAAGCTTTCTTT
j_gene: TRBJ1-1; v_gene: TRBV19; d_gene: TRBD1; abundance: once; CDR3aa: CASSTRTGRNTEAFF; CDR3nt: TGTGCCAGTAGTACTCGGACAGGAAGGAACACTGAAGCTTTCTTT
j_gene: TRBJ1-2; v_gene: TRBV15; d_gene: TRBD1; abundance: NA; CDR3aa: CATSDRGEGYTF; CDR3nt: TGTGCCACCTCTGACAGGGGAGAGGGCTACACCTTC
j_gene: TRBJ1-1; v_gene: TRBV4-1; d_gene: NA; abundance: NA; CDR3aa: CASSRPLQGMNTEAFF; CDR3nt: TGCGCCAGCAGCCGCCCATTACAGGGAATGAACACTGAAGCTTTCTTT
j_gene: TRBJ1-1; v_gene: TRBV7-8; d_gene: NA; abundance: NA; CDR3aa: CASSLARAGPMNTEAFF; CDR3nt: TGTGCCAGCAGCTTAGCGAGGGCTGGCCCCATGAACACTGAAGCTTTCTTT
j_gene: TRBJ2-7; v_gene: TRBV30; d_gene: TRBD1; abundance: once; CDR3aa: CAWGTGPYEQYF; CDR3nt: TGTGCTTGGGGGACAGGGCCCTACGAGCAGTACTTC
j_gene: TRBJ1-1; v_gene: TRBV19; d_gene: NA; abundance: few; CDR3aa: CASSLSLNTEAFF; CDR3nt: TGTGCCAGTAGCCTGAGTCTGAACACTGAAGCTTTCTTT
j_gene: TRBJ1-2; v_gene: TRBV11-2; d_gene: NA; abundance: NA; CDR3aa: CASSPQGPEGYTF; CDR3nt: TGTGCCAGCAGCCCACAGGGCCCGGAGGGCTACACCTTC
j_gene: TRBJ2-7; v_gene: TRBV5-4; d_gene: TRBD1; abundance: few; CDR3aa: CASSLPDRGEQYF; CDR3nt: TGTGCCAGCAGCTTGCCTGACAGGGGCGAGCAGTACTTC
j_gene: TRBJ2-3; v_gene: TRBV19; d_gene: NA; abundance: NA; CDR3aa: CASSPTGGDTQYF; CDR3nt: TGTGCCAGTAGTCCCACAGGAGGGGATACGCAGTATTTT
j_gene: TRBJ1-5; v_gene: TRBV11-3; d_gene: NA; abundance: NA; CDR3aa: CASSLSGSNQPQHF; CDR3nt: TGTGCCAGCAGCTTAAGCGGTAGCAATCAGCCCCAGCATTTT
j_gene: TRBJ1-6; v_gene: TRBV19; d_gene: NA; abundance: NA; CDR3aa: CASSIADSSYNSPLHF; CDR3nt: TGTGCCAGTAGTATAGCGGACAGCTCCTATAATTCACCCCTCCACTTT
j_gene: TRBJ1-2; v_gene: TRBV19; d_gene: NA; abundance: NA; CDR3aa: CASSITGNYGYTF; CDR3nt: TGTGCCAGTAGTATCACAGGGAATTATGGCTACACCTTC
j_gene: TRBJ1-1; v_gene: TRBV6-5; d_gene: NA; abundance: NA; CDR3aa: CASSPDSFEAFF; CDR3nt: TGTGCCAGCAGCCCCGACTCGTTTGAAGCTTTCTTT
j_gene: TRBJ1-5; v_gene: TRBV18; d_gene: NA; abundance: NA; CDR3aa: CATRRGSNQPQHF; CDR3nt: TGTGCCACCCGCCGGGGGAGCAATCAGCCCCAGCATTTT
j_gene: TRBJ2-7; v_gene: TRBV11-3; d_gene: TRBD1; abundance: few; CDR3aa: CASSLLYRGPLDYEQYF; CDR3nt: TGTGCCAGCAGCCTACTTTACAGGGGTCCGCTCGATTACGAGCAGTACTTC
j_gene: TRBJ1-2; v_gene: TRBV7-9; d_gene: TRBD1; abundance: NA; CDR3aa: CASSLAGQYGYTF; CDR3nt: TGTGCCAGCAGCTTAGCGGGACAGTATGGCTACACCTTC
j_gene: TRBJ1-1; v_gene: TRBV6-1; d_gene: TRBD1; abundance: once; CDR3aa: CASRITGQGNTEAFF; CDR3nt: TGTGCCAGCAGGATTACAGGACAGGGGAACACTGAAGCTTTCTTT
j_gene: TRBJ2-3; v_gene: TRBV9; d_gene: NA; abundance: NA; CDR3aa: CASSVDYSTDTQYF; CDR3nt: TGTGCCAGCAGCGTAGACTACTCCACAGATACGCAGTATTTT
j_gene: TRBJ1-5; v_gene: TRBV7-8; d_gene: TRBD1; abundance: once; CDR3aa: CASSYGQGKGVAQPQHF; CDR3nt: TGTGCCAGCAGCTACGGACAGGGAAAGGGGGTGGCTCAGCCCCAGCATTTT
j_gene: TRBJ1-1; v_gene: TRBV28; d_gene: TRBD1; abundance: NA; CDR3aa: CASGIQGGGGGNTEAFF; CDR3nt: TGTGCCAGCGGAATACAGGGGGGCGGGGGGGGGAACACTGAAGCTTTCTTT
j_gene: TRBJ1-2; v_gene: TRBV5-6; d_gene: NA; abundance: once; CDR3aa: CASSQFGYTF; CDR3nt: TGTGCCAGCAGCCAGTTTGGCTACACCTTC
j_gene: TRBJ2-1; v_gene: TRBV7-2; d_gene: TRBD2; abundance: NA; CDR3aa: CASSLGAGGGYEQFF; CDR3nt: TGTGCCAGCAGCTTGGGAGCGGGAGGAGGCTATGAGCAGTTCTTC
j_gene: TRBJ2-3; v_gene: TRBV5-1; d_gene: TRBD2; abundance: few; CDR3aa: CASSSSGTVTDTQYF; CDR3nt: TGCGCCAGCAGCTCCAGCGGGACTGTCACAGATACGCAGTATTTT
j_gene: TRBJ1-5; v_gene: TRBV5-6; d_gene: NA; abundance: NA; CDR3aa: CASSRVPGEPQHF; CDR3nt: TGTGCCAGCAGTAGGGTGCCCGGGGAGCCCCAGCATTTT
j_gene: TRBJ1-1; v_gene: TRBV7-6; d_gene: NA; abundance: NA; CDR3aa: CASSPGGRLGAFF; CDR3nt: TGTGCCAGCAGCCCCGGCGGGCGTTTGGGAGCTTTCTTT
j_gene: TRBJ2-2; v_gene: TRBV30; d_gene: NA; abundance: NA; CDR3aa: CAWRTLRHGELFF; CDR3nt: TGTGCCTGGAGAACACTAAGGCACGGGGAGCTGTTTTTT
j_gene: TRBJ1-2; v_gene: TRBV4-3; d_gene: NA; abundance: NA; CDR3aa: CASSQDYGGTVPLNYGYTF; CDR3nt: TGCGCCAGCAGCCAAGATTACGGGGGAACAGTCCCGCTTAACTATGGCTACACCTTC
j_gene: TRBJ1-2; v_gene: TRBV4-1; d_gene: TRBD1; abundance: NA; CDR3aa: CASSQEGQGVLSGYTF; CDR3nt: TGCGCCAGCAGCCAAGAGGGACAGGGAGTATTGAGTGGCTACACCTTC
j_gene: TRBJ1-1; v_gene: TRBV6-6; d_gene: NA; abundance: once; CDR3aa: CASSYAGYTEAFF; CDR3nt: TGTGCCAGCAGTTACGCGGGGTACACTGAAGCTTTCTTT
j_gene: TRBJ2-7; v_gene: TRBV5-6; d_gene: NA; abundance: NA; CDR3aa: CASSLKVSALHEQYF; CDR3nt: TGTGCCAGCAGCTTGAAGGTTAGCGCCCTACACGAGCAGTACTTC
j_gene: TRBJ2-3; v_gene: TRBV11-3; d_gene: NA; abundance: NA; CDR3aa: CASSLYGGSTDTQYF; CDR3nt: TGTGCCAGCAGCTTATATGGCGGGAGCACAGATACGCAGTATTTT
j_gene: TRBJ1-2; v_gene: TRBV25-1; d_gene: TRBD1; abundance: NA; CDR3aa: CASSDPGQGNYGYTF; CDR3nt: TGTGCCAGCAGTGATCCCGGACAGGGTAACTATGGCTACACCTTC
j_gene: TRBJ2-3; v_gene: TRBV9; d_gene: TRBD2; abundance: NA; CDR3aa: CASSVLSGSQRGTDTQYF; CDR3nt: TGTGCCAGCAGCGTACTTAGCGGGAGTCAACGGGGGACAGATACGCAGTATTTT
j_gene: TRBJ1-6; v_gene: TRBV4-3; d_gene: NA; abundance: few; CDR3aa: CASSQDVKAISPLHF; CDR3nt: TGCGCCAGCAGCCAAGACGTTAAAGCTATTTCACCCCTCCACTTT
j_gene: TRBJ2-1; v_gene: TRBV21-1; d_gene: NA; abundance: NA; CDR3aa: CASSNTRDRVNEQFF; CDR3nt: TGTGCCAGCAGCAACACCCGGGACAGGGTCAATGAGCAGTTCTTC
j_gene: TRBJ2-7; v_gene: TRBV28; d_gene: TRBD1; abundance: NA; CDR3aa: CASSLPTGTGPYEQYF; CDR3nt: TGTGCCAGCTCCCTCCCAACCGGGACAGGGCCTTACGAGCAGTACTTC
j_gene: TRBJ2-5; v_gene: TRBV21-1; d_gene: NA; abundance: NA; CDR3aa: CAMQREVQWTQYF; CDR3nt: TGTGCCATGCAGCGGGAGGTCCAATGGACCCAGTACTTC
j_gene: TRBJ1-1; v_gene: TRBV30; d_gene: NA; abundance: NA; CDR3aa: CAWSVHPGGDTEAFF; CDR3nt: TGTGCCTGGAGTGTCCACCCGGGGGGGGACACTGAAGCTTTCTTT
j_gene: TRBJ1-2; v_gene: TRBV2; d_gene: NA; abundance: NA; CDR3aa: CASNWATGDGYTF; CDR3nt: TGTGCCAGCAATTGGGCAACGGGGGATGGCTACACCTTC
j_gene: TRBJ2-2; v_gene: TRBV30; d_gene: NA; abundance: NA; CDR3aa: CAWSQGVTGELFF; CDR3nt: TGTGCCTGGAGTCAGGGCGTTACCGGGGAGCTGTTTTTT
j_gene: TRBJ2-1; v_gene: TRBV6-1; d_gene: TRBD2; abundance: once; CDR3aa: CASQASGRRNEQFF; CDR3nt: TGTGCCAGCCAGGCTAGCGGGAGAAGGAATGAGCAGTTCTTC
j_gene: TRBJ2-3; v_gene: TRBV5-1; d_gene: TRBD2; abundance: NA; CDR3aa: CASSTGSGSAVADTQYF; CDR3nt: TGCGCCAGCAGCACGGGTAGCGGGAGCGCCGTTGCAGATACGCAGTATTTT
j_gene: TRBJ2-3; v_gene: TRBV6-1; d_gene: TRBD2; abundance: few; CDR3aa: CASSLTLAEGNTQYF; CDR3nt: TGTGCCAGCAGTCTTACACTAGCGGAGGGGAATACGCAGTATTTT
j_gene: TRBJ2-7; v_gene: TRBV19; d_gene: TRBD2; abundance: NA; CDR3aa: CASSRGREVEQYF; CDR3nt: TGTGCCAGTAGTCGCGGGCGGGAGGTCGAGCAGTACTTC
j_gene: TRBJ1-2; v_gene: TRBV7-9; d_gene: NA; abundance: NA; CDR3aa: CASSFGGDYGYTF; CDR3nt: TGTGCCAGCAGCTTTGGAGGGGACTATGGCTACACCTTC
j_gene: TRBJ1-2; v_gene: TRBV6-5; d_gene: TRBD1; abundance: once; CDR3aa: CASSYSTGQGYGYTF; CDR3nt: TGTGCCAGCAGTTACTCGACGGGACAGGGGTATGGCTACACCTTC
j_gene: TRBJ1-6; v_gene: TRBV7-9; d_gene: NA; abundance: NA; CDR3aa: CASSLESGALHF; CDR3nt: TGTGCCAGCAGCTTAGAATCCGGTGCCCTCCACTTT
j_gene: TRBJ2-1; v_gene: TRBV4-3; d_gene: TRBD2; abundance: NA; CDR3aa: CASSQDPELAGGFNEQFF; CDR3nt: TGCGCCAGCAGCCAAGATCCCGAACTAGCGGGAGGCTTCAATGAGCAGTTCTTC
j_gene: TRBJ2-1; v_gene: TRBV7-9; d_gene: NA; abundance: NA; CDR3aa: CSSSTYNEQFF; CDR3nt: TGTTCCAGCAGCACTTACAATGAGCAGTTCTTC
j_gene: TRBJ2-3; v_gene: TRBV6-6; d_gene: TRBD2; abundance: NA; CDR3aa: CASRLAGAADTQYF; CDR3nt: TGTGCCAGCAGACTAGCGGGAGCGGCAGATACGCAGTATTTT
j_gene: TRBJ1-1; v_gene: TRBV7-2; d_gene: NA; abundance: NA; CDR3aa: CASSPGSVTEAFF; CDR3nt: TGTGCCAGCAGCCCAGGAAGTGTGACTGAAGCTTTCTTT
j_gene: TRBJ1-2; v_gene: TRBV19; d_gene: NA; abundance: NA; CDR3aa: CASSNRGGRGYTF; CDR3nt: TGTGCCAGCTCAAACCGGGGAGGTCGGGGCTACACCTTC